This T cell receptor beta chain was recovered during a study of cytomegalovirus exposure and HLA in healthy donors. Study overall: The same platform as the approximately 730 first-cohort repertoires was used for the 95 to 150 validation repertoires, a later analysis reported.

The CDR3 is made up of 13 amino acids. Trimming shortened V by 3 bases and J by 7 bases, and 12 bases separated the two germline ends. Per germline, CDR1 SGHTA and CDR2 FQGNSA. Profiling relied on immunoSEQ multiplex PCR, and the TCRdb table lists in-frame clones only, not all of them. The table lists around 150,000 clones, roughly 96% of them singletons. The chain combines TRBV7-2 with TRBJ1-2, with D possibly TRBD1 on 6 matching bases. The TCR comes from a woman aged 18-30 years in good health and CMV-seronegative. Sequencing input: PBMCs. In DNA, the CDR3 is TGTGCCAGCAGCTTTTCTCAGGGGTTTGGCTACACCTTC. It encodes CASSFSQGFGYTF.